A selection of T cell receptor beta chains follows, all from one sample in a study of blood T cell repertoires in COVID-19. Clones were read by immunoSEQ multiplex PCR, and TCRdb kept only the in-frame ones, dropping some. There are hundreds of thousands of clones in the sample; approximately 85% occur only once, and approximately 0.7% lies in the top ten. Sequencing was carried out using peripheral blood. These TCRs come from a human donor in a cohort sampled during active COVID-19. Both conserved end residues are part of each CDR3. D genes are given only for firm matches. Rows give clone size only sometimes, using once, few, many, or a class for an expanded clone.

v_call: TRBV3-1/TRBV3-2; j_call: TRBJ2-3; d_call: TRBD2; clone_size: .; cdr3_length: 16; cdr3_aa: CASSQGLAGLYGLQYF
v_call: TRBV2; j_call: TRBJ1-1; d_call: TRBD1; clone_size: .; cdr3_length: 13; cdr3_aa: CASTSRQGTEAFF
v_call: TRBV5-1; j_call: TRBJ2-5; d_call: .; clone_size: once; cdr3_length: 12; cdr3_aa: CASSLGRETQYF
v_call: TRBV6-5; j_call: TRBJ1-3; d_call: TRBD1; clone_size: .; cdr3_length: 14; cdr3_aa: CASSLDRAGNTIYF
v_call: TRBV6-4; j_call: TRBJ2-6; d_call: .; clone_size: .; cdr3_length: 17; cdr3_aa: CASSHSAGSSGANVLTF
v_call: TRBV2; j_call: TRBJ2-5; d_call: .; clone_size: once; cdr3_length: 14; cdr3_aa: CASSEFQGSETQYF
v_call: TRBV6-6; j_call: TRBJ1-4; d_call: TRBD1; clone_size: .; cdr3_length: 15; cdr3_aa: CASSSQRTGGEKLFF
v_call: TRBV19; j_call: TRBJ2-5; d_call: TRBD2; clone_size: once; cdr3_length: 16; cdr3_aa: CASSTATSGEWKTQYF
v_call: TRBV3-1/TRBV3-2; j_call: TRBJ1-4; d_call: TRBD1; clone_size: .; cdr3_length: 15; cdr3_aa: CASSQATGGYEKLFF
v_call: TRBV3-1/TRBV3-2; j_call: TRBJ1-2; d_call: .; clone_size: .; cdr3_length: 14; cdr3_aa: CASSVGGPNYGYTF
v_call: TRBV18; j_call: TRBJ2-7; d_call: .; clone_size: once; cdr3_length: 13; cdr3_aa: CASFTQGPYEQYF
v_call: TRBV18; j_call: TRBJ2-7; d_call: .; clone_size: .; cdr3_length: 13; cdr3_aa: CASSPGQLYEQYF
v_call: TRBV7-9; j_call: TRBJ2-7; d_call: .; clone_size: .; cdr3_length: 14; cdr3_aa: CASSLRGSVYEQYF
v_call: TRBV30; j_call: TRBJ1-1; d_call: TRBD1; clone_size: once; cdr3_length: 14; cdr3_aa: CAWSVGQMNTEAFF
v_call: TRBV9; j_call: TRBJ1-3; d_call: .; clone_size: .; cdr3_length: 14; cdr3_aa: CASSVAHTRDTIYF
v_call: TRBV30; j_call: TRBJ2-1; d_call: TRBD2; clone_size: .; cdr3_length: 15; cdr3_aa: CAWSGVLAAYNEQFF
v_call: TRBV5-1; j_call: TRBJ2-7; d_call: .; clone_size: few; cdr3_length: 13; cdr3_aa: CASSQADLREQYF
v_call: TRBV30; j_call: TRBJ1-6; d_call: .; clone_size: once; cdr3_length: 12; cdr3_aa: CAWSLEISPLHF
v_call: TRBV2; j_call: TRBJ2-3; d_call: .; clone_size: .; cdr3_length: 13; cdr3_aa: CASWGPSTDTQYF
v_call: TRBV15; j_call: TRBJ1-5; d_call: TRBD1; clone_size: once; cdr3_length: 17; cdr3_aa: CATSRDIAGGGNQPQHF
v_call: TRBV28; j_call: TRBJ2-5; d_call: TRBD1; clone_size: .; cdr3_length: 13; cdr3_aa: CASSQRQGRTQYF
v_call: TRBV2; j_call: TRBJ1-6; d_call: .; clone_size: .; cdr3_length: 12; cdr3_aa: CASKTGNSPLHF
v_call: TRBV5-1; j_call: TRBJ2-3; d_call: .; clone_size: .; cdr3_length: 18; cdr3_aa: CASSLGGGATLGMDTQYF
v_call: TRBV7-3; j_call: TRBJ2-1; d_call: TRBD2; clone_size: .; cdr3_length: 12; cdr3_aa: CASSRLAGEQFF
v_call: TRBV27; j_call: TRBJ2-7; d_call: .; clone_size: once; cdr3_length: 15; cdr3_aa: CASSWDTDARGEQYF
v_call: TRBV9; j_call: TRBJ2-3; d_call: .; clone_size: .; cdr3_length: 15; cdr3_aa: CASSVGWRGTDTQYF
v_call: TRBV6-2/TRBV6-3; j_call: TRBJ1-1; d_call: .; clone_size: .; cdr3_length: 17; cdr3_aa: CASSYPNRGAGNTEAFF
v_call: TRBV15; j_call: TRBJ2-7; d_call: TRBD1; clone_size: .; cdr3_length: 15; cdr3_aa: CATSSRQGVSYEQYF
v_call: TRBV7-9; j_call: TRBJ2-7; d_call: .; clone_size: once; cdr3_length: 15; cdr3_aa: CASSPLTAGPHEQYF
v_call: TRBV4-2; j_call: TRBJ2-1; d_call: .; clone_size: .; cdr3_length: 17; cdr3_aa: CASSQRVGGVRYNEQFF
v_call: TRBV6-1; j_call: TRBJ1-5; d_call: .; clone_size: .; cdr3_length: 14; cdr3_aa: CASSEVGGNQPQHF
v_call: TRBV9; j_call: TRBJ2-1; d_call: .; clone_size: few; cdr3_length: 12; cdr3_aa: CASSGTANEQFF
v_call: TRBV20-1; j_call: TRBJ2-5; d_call: .; clone_size: .; cdr3_length: 12; cdr3_aa: CSASRGGETQYF
v_call: TRBV7-2; j_call: TRBJ2-5; d_call: .; clone_size: .; cdr3_length: 13; cdr3_aa: CASSKQGEETQYF
v_call: TRBV4-3; j_call: TRBJ2-7; d_call: .; clone_size: .; cdr3_length: 15; cdr3_aa: CASSQGTGSSYEQYF
v_call: TRBV7-2; j_call: TRBJ2-7; d_call: TRBD1; clone_size: .; cdr3_length: 13; cdr3_aa: CASMGTGAGEQYF
v_call: TRBV14; j_call: TRBJ1-2; d_call: .; clone_size: once; cdr3_length: 15; cdr3_aa: CASSPHPGTERGYTF
v_call: TRBV2; j_call: TRBJ2-5; d_call: TRBD1; clone_size: .; cdr3_length: 15; cdr3_aa: CASSYTGGVGETQYF
v_call: TRBV5-8; j_call: TRBJ1-1; d_call: TRBD1; clone_size: many; cdr3_length: 14; cdr3_aa: CASSLQGRTAEAFF
v_call: TRBV30; j_call: TRBJ2-6; d_call: TRBD1; clone_size: .; cdr3_length: 20; cdr3_aa: CAWSAHPWDSTSSGANVLTF
v_call: TRBV5-6; j_call: TRBJ2-5; d_call: TRBD2; clone_size: .; cdr3_length: 16; cdr3_aa: CASSSTFRGGRETQYF
v_call: TRBV19; j_call: TRBJ2-3; d_call: TRBD1; clone_size: .; cdr3_length: 15; cdr3_aa: CASSSGTGATDTQYF
v_call: TRBV5-8; j_call: TRBJ2-7; d_call: .; clone_size: .; cdr3_length: 11; cdr3_aa: CASRRTYEQYF
v_call: TRBV6-2/TRBV6-3; j_call: TRBJ2-1; d_call: TRBD2; clone_size: .; cdr3_length: 15; cdr3_aa: CASSSAGGPSNEQFF
v_call: TRBV18; j_call: TRBJ2-7; d_call: TRBD2; clone_size: .; cdr3_length: 16; cdr3_aa: CASSRGLAGGGYEQYF
v_call: TRBV13; j_call: TRBJ1-3; d_call: .; clone_size: once; cdr3_length: 13; cdr3_aa: CASARHSGNTIYF
v_call: TRBV2; j_call: TRBJ2-5; d_call: .; clone_size: .; cdr3_length: 13; cdr3_aa: CASGSGSGETQYF
v_call: TRBV4-1; j_call: TRBJ1-2; d_call: TRBD1; clone_size: few; cdr3_length: 15; cdr3_aa: CASSQPGQGSYGYTF